A single sample gave rise to the 7 T cell receptor beta chains below, sequenced in a study of Ad26.COV2.S vaccination and SARS-CoV-2 variants. The treatment denotes: over 15 received Ad26.COV2.S at low or high dose, single or two shots; 5 received placebo; per-sample allocation not given. The samples date from day 63 after the first vaccine or placebo injection. Assay: immunoSEQ multiplex PCR; the TCRdb copy retains only in-frame clones and omits some. The sample shows over 400,000 clones, about nine tenths of them seen only once. Here the sequenced sample was peripheral blood, taken in a trial of Ad26.COV2.S vaccine versus placebo. These receptor sequences come from a person aged 18-60 years who received the Ad26.COV2.S COVID-19 vaccine or a placebo.

The chain recombines TRBV11-2 with TRBJ2-1; 16 bases are shared with TRBD2. Looked up from germline, CDR1 is SGHAT and CDR2 is FQNNGV. The CDR3 sequence is 16 residues long. The ends lost 4 bases at V and 9 bases at J; junction bases unmatched: 6. CDR3 nucleotide sequence: TGTGCCAGCAGCTATGGGACTAGCGGGAGGGCTGGTGAGCAGTTCTTC. It is translated as CASSYGTSGRAGEQFF.

The CDR3: CASSSPRGDSANNEQFF. DNA of the CDR3: TGTGCCAGCAGCTCCCCCCGGGGAGATAGCGCCAACAATGAGCAGTTCTTC. The chain employs TRBV11-2 and TRBJ2-1; D possibly corresponds to TRBD2 (5 bases). CDR1 and CDR2 (germline): SGHAT, FQNNGV. The CDR3 is 17 residues long. With 4 bases removed from V and 5 bases from J, the gap between germline ends came to 21 bases.

This clone occurred once. The chain links TRBV27 to TRBJ2-7, with TRBD1 matching over 9 bases. The V gene end was trimmed by 2 bases and the J gene end by 4 bases; junction bases not matched to a gene: 9. The CDR3 runs to 16 residues. CDR1 and CDR2 (germline): MNHEY, SMNVEV (reference sequence). The CDR3 DNA sequence: TGTGCCAGCAGTTTAACTCCCGGGACAGGGTTGTACGAGCAGTACTTC. This codes for CASSLTPGTGLYEQYF.

The chain uses TRBV5-1 and TRBJ2-5, with 8 bases matching TRBD1. Looked up from germline, CDR1 is SGHRS and CDR2 is YFSETQ. This CDR3 comprises 13 residues. V dropped 4 bases and J dropped 5; count of bases not matched to a gene: 4. The CDR3 nucleotides read TGCGCCAGCAGCAAGGACAGGGTCGAGACCCAGTACTTC. Its protein is CASSKDRVETQYF.

This clone was found once. This chain links TRBV7-2 with TRBJ2-3; the D gene could be TRBD1 or TRBD2 (6 bases each). Germline CDR1 SGHTA, CDR2 FQGNSA. This CDR3 contains 15 residues. Trimming left V 5 bases short and J 2 bases short, with 14 bases between. In nucleotides, the CDR3 is TGTGCCAGCAGCCCCGGGGGCAGGCTCACAGATACGCAGTATTTT. As protein: CASSPGGRLTDTQYF. The whole variable domain, filled in from reference TRBV7-2 and TRBJ2-3, reads GAGVSQSPSNKVTEKGKDVELRCDPISGHTALYWYRQSLGQGLEFLIYFQGNSAPDKSGLPSDRFSAERTGGSVSTLTIQRTQQEDSAVYLCASSPGGRLTDTQYFGPGTRLTVL.

This chain joins TRBV29-1 and TRBJ2-3; 10 positions match TRBD2. Germline V gives CDR1 SQVTM, CDR2 ANQGSEA. V gave up 4 bases and J gave up 3 bases; unmatched junction bases: 10. This CDR3 comprises 16 residues. As DNA, the CDR3 is TGCAGCGTTGTGTTTAGCGGGAGGTGGGGTACAGATACGCAGTATTTT. It is translated as CSVVFSGRWGTDTQYF.

V is TRBV2 and J is TRBJ1-5, with a tentative D call TRBD1 (5 bases). Trimming shortened V by 6 bases and J by 6 bases, and 15 bases separated the two germline ends. This CDR3 region has 14 residues. The V gene's germline CDR1 is SNHLY and CDR2 FYNNEI. The CDR3 reads CASSGTAQGQPQHF. As DNA, the CDR3 is TGTGCCAGCAGCGGAACCGCTCAGGGTCAGCCCCAGCATTTT.